The clone carrying this TCR beta chain was picked up many times. MiXCR, applied by TCRdb to the RT-PCR reads, yields one record per CDR3 protein. The data contain about 180,000 distinct CDR3 sequences, nearly 9.5% of them singletons. This sample stems from a study of response to subunit inactivated influenza vaccine. J gave up 7 bases and V 4 bases, and 7 bases lay outside the gene matches. Germline values: CDR1 SGHKS, CDR2 YYEKEE (reference sequence). The CDR3 is 14 amino acids. This clonotype originated in a man aged 50 or older who received an inactivated influenza vaccine. The sample was non-naive T cells sorted from PBMCs, taken on the day of vaccination. The rearrangement uses TRBV5-5 and TRBJ2-1; TRBD2 matches 8 bases. The CDR3 DNA is TGTGCCAGCAGCCCAGGGACTAGGGTTAATGAGCAGTTCTTC. Amino acids: CASSPGTRVNEQFF.